This T cell receptor beta chain was recorded in a study of T-cell reconstitution after alpha-beta-depleted transplantation in children. Preparing the TCRbeta library involved the use of unique molecular identifiers. In TCRdb, the PCR reads were re-called with MiXCR into one record per CDR3 protein. The sample lists some 500,000 distinct CDR3 sequences, 15% to 20% occurring once. The CDR3 has 17 residues. CDR1 is MNHEY, CDR2 SVGEGT, per germline. V was pared by 5 bases and J by 0 bases, with 7 bases of the junction left unmatched. The sample was PBMCs from the stem cell graft donor, taken from the stem cell graft. The rearrangement links TRBV6-2 or TRBV6-3 to TRBJ2-2; 9 bases are shared with TRBD2. The clonotype originates from a human donor who donated a stem cell graft to a child with acute lymphoblastic leukemia. The CDR3 DNA follows: TGTGCCAGCAGTCCCCCCGGCGGGAGGGCGAACACCGGGGAGCTGTTTTTT. Translated, it gives CASSPPGGRANTGELFF.